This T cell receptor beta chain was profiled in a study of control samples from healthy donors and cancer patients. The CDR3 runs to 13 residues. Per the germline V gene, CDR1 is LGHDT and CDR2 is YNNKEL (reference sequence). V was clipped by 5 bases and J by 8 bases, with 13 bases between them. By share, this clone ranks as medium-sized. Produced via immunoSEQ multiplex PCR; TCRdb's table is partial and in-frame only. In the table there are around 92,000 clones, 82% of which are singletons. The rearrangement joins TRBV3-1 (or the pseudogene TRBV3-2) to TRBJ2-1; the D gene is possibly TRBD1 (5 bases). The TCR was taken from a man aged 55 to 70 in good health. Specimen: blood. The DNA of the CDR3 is TGTGCCAGCAGCGCCGCGATAGGGGATGAGCAGTTCTTC. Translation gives CASSAAIGDEQFF.